The 19 T cell receptor beta chains given below trace back to one sample, sequenced in a study of T-cell memory formation after mild COVID-19. Via MiXCR, TCRdb re-called the 5' RACE reads, giving one row per CDR3 protein. The data contain around 450,000 distinct CDR3 sequences, 20% to 25% of them singletons. The source material was PBMCs or a T cell subset sorted from them (not recorded which). The receptors shown here come from an adult woman who had mild COVID-19 (a few samples of this study predate the infection). Cell type and time point are not known.

The CDR3 loop reads CASSPRGGFATYEQYF. The CDR3 nucleotides are TGTGCCAGCTCACCGAGGGGGGGCTTTGCGACCTACGAGCAGTACTTC. The rearrangement uses TRBV18 and TRBJ2-7; a possible D gene is TRBD2 (7 bases). CDR1 KGHSH and CDR2 LQKENI come from the germline V gene. V shed 3 bases and J shed 2 bases, with 17 bases lying between them. The CDR3 covers 16 residues.

The chain carries TRBV9 and TRBJ1-5; D is ambiguous. The CDR3 length is 14 residues. With 0 bases removed from V and 7 bases from J, the gap between germline ends came to 11 bases. Looked up from germline, CDR1 is SGDLS and CDR2 is YYNGEE. The CDR3 here is CASSVGRVGQPQHF. CDR3 bases: TGTGCCAGCAGCGTAGGGCGGGTGGGACAGCCCCAGCATTTT.

This clonotype was observed at least ten times. This sequence joins TRBV9 and TRBJ2-5; TRBD2 might be the D (5 bases). V was clipped by 0 bases and J by 4 bases, with 13 bases between them. Germline V lookup: CDR1 SGDLS, CDR2 YYNGEE. The CDR3 extends over 15 amino acids. Written as DNA, the CDR3 is TGTGCCAGCAGCGTAGCTCCGGGGAGCATAGAGACCCAGTACTTC. It is translated as CASSVAPGSIETQYF.

The rearrangement links TRBV3-1 to TRBJ2-1, with D tentatively TRBD1 (5 bases). The germline gives CDR1 LGHDT, CDR2 YNNKEL (reference sequence). V dropped 8 bases and J dropped 7 bases, with 9 bases sitting between them. The CDR3 consists of 11 residues. The CDR3 loop reads CASGALNEQFF. The CDR3, as DNA: TGTGCCAGCGGGGCCCTTAATGAGCAGTTCTTC.

In nucleotides, the CDR3 is TGCAGTGCTAGAGACCCCCTAGCGGGACATACCTACGAGCAGTACTTC. It encodes CSARDPLAGHTYEQYF. The V call is TRBV20-1, the J call TRBJ2-7, with 9 bases fitting TRBD2. The germline V gene has CDR1 DFQATT and CDR2 SNEGSKA (reference sequence). The ends lost 0 bases at V and 2 bases at J; junction bases unmatched: 8. CDR3 length: 16 residues.

In this sample, this clonotype turned up a few times. The CDR3 region is CASSAPAHFPNTEAFF. The CDR3 coding sequence is TGTGCCAGCAGCGCCCCGGCACACTTCCCGAACACTGAAGCTTTCTTT. The rearrangement uses TRBV9 and TRBJ1-1; no reliable D call. V gave up 3 bases and J gave up 1 base, with 16 bases separating them. The CDR3 totals 16 residues. Germline-derived CDR1 and CDR2 are SGDLS and YYNGEE.

This clonotype was seen a handful of times. This chain uses TRBV3-1 with TRBJ2-5; D is ambiguous. Deletions cut 1 base from V and 2 bases from J, with 11 bases between. The CDR3 runs to 15 residues. CDR1 LGHDT and CDR2 YNNKEL come from the germline V gene (reference sequence). CDR3 in DNA: TGTGCCAGCAGCCAAGGGTCGGCAGCTCAAGAGACCCAGTACTTC. Its protein is CASSQGSAAQETQYF.

The sample holds a few counts of this clonotype. The rearrangement joins TRBV6-5 to TRBJ2-7; a weak D match, TRBD2 (6 bases). Germline lookup yields CDR1 MNHEY and CDR2 SVGAGI. The CDR3 covers 16 residues. Trimming removed 5 bases at V and 0 bases at J, with 17 bases between. This chain's CDR3 is CASSQEGTAFSYEQYF. The CDR3 nucleotides are TGTGCCAGCAGTCAGGAAGGGACTGCCTTCTCCTACGAGCAGTACTTC.

The rearrangement links TRBV3-1 to TRBJ1-2, with a possible D match to TRBD1 (5 bases). V was pared by 1 base and J by 2 bases, with 8 bases between. There are 14 residues in the CDR3. Germline V lookup: CDR1 LGHDT, CDR2 YNNKEL (reference sequence). CDR3: CASSQGDGNYGYTF. The CDR3 nucleotides read TGTGCCAGCAGCCAAGGGGACGGGAACTATGGCTACACCTTC.

The chain carries TRBV6-2 or TRBV6-3 and TRBJ1-1; 9 bases map to TRBD1. The CDR3 has 16 amino acids. CDR1 is MNHEY and CDR2 is SVGEGT in the germline V gene. V trimming: 1 base; J trimming: 1 base; junction bases outside the gene matches: 4. This CDR3 is CASSYFAGQGNTEAFF. The CDR3 nucleotides read TGTGCCAGCAGTTACTTTGCGGGACAGGGGAACACTGAAGCTTTCTTT.

This clonotype was counted between two and nine times. J is TRBJ1-1 and V is TRBV30; D uncertain. Per germline, CDR1 GTSNPN and CDR2 SVGIG (reference sequence). Trimming took 3 bases from V and 1 from J, leaving 9 bases between them. The CDR3 runs to 13 residues. Here the CDR3 reads CAWSSVGNTEAFF. In nucleotides, the CDR3 is TGTGCCTGGAGCAGTGTAGGGAACACTGAAGCTTTCTTT.

In this sample, this clonotype turned up a few times. The chain joins TRBV11-2 to TRBJ1-2; D gene ambiguous. This CDR3 region has 11 residues. The germline V gene has CDR1 SGHAT and CDR2 FQNNGV. Between the trimmed V and J ends, which lost 1 base and 8 bases, there was a span of 5 bases. CDR3 residues: CASSLVLGYTF. The CDR3 bases are TGTGCCAGCAGCTTAGTCCTCGGCTACACCTTC.

The chain links TRBV6-5 to TRBJ1-2; 7 bases line up with TRBD1. Trimming took 5 bases from V and 7 from J; bases not matched to a gene: 13. CDR3 size: 15 residues. CDR1 and CDR2 (germline): MNHEY, SVGAGI. CDR3 sequence reads: CASSPRGSSSRGYTF. CDR3 sequence (DNA): TGTGCCAGCAGTCCCAGGGGGTCCTCGAGTCGTGGCTACACCTTC.

The chain recombines TRBV7-9 with TRBJ2-7; D may match TRBD1 or TRBD2 (5 bases each). The V end lost 5 bases, the J end lost 1 base, and 12 bases lay between the germline ends. Germline V lookup: CDR1 SEHNR, CDR2 FQNEAQ (reference sequence). The CDR3 consists of 14 residues. CDR3 sequence reads: CASSHRDRSYEQYF. The CDR3 DNA is TGTGCCAGCAGCCACCGGGACCGATCCTACGAGCAGTACTTC.

This clonotype was recorded only once. The gene calls are TRBV6-6 and TRBJ1-1; no reliable D call. The CDR3 is 12 amino acids. With 2 bases removed from V and 4 bases from J, the gap between germline ends came to 5 bases. The germline V gene has CDR1 MNHNY and CDR2 SVGAGI (reference sequence). The CDR3 DNA reads TGTGCCAGCAGTTACGAAGGCACTGAAGCTTTCTTT. This gives the protein CASSYEGTEAFF.

This clonotype was seen a handful of times. This sequence joins TRBV29-1 and TRBJ2-1; 9 bases line up with TRBD2. This CDR3 region has 15 residues. With 5 bases clipped from V and 0 bases from J, the junction kept 5 bases outside the gene matches. CDR1 SQVTM and CDR2 ANQGSEA come from the germline V gene. The CDR3 DNA reads TGCAGCGTTTGCGAGCGGGGGGTCTCCTACAATGAGCAGTTCTTC. As protein: CSVCERGVSYNEQFF.

This clonotype was picked up a small number of times. CDR3 DNA sequence: TGTGCCAGCAGTTTGTTTAGTCACTACGAGCAGTACTTC. It is translated as CASSLFSHYEQYF. This rearrangement joins TRBV28 to TRBJ2-7; D unresolved. This CDR3 has 13 residues. CDR1 MDHEN and CDR2 SYDVKM come from the germline V gene. V was trimmed by 3 bases and J by 3 bases, leaving 9 bases between them.

This rearrangement joins TRBV4-1 to TRBJ1-2; D is unresolved. Germline CDR1 MGHRA, CDR2 YSYEKL. The V end lost 0 bases, the J end lost 2 bases, and 7 bases lay between the germline ends. The CDR3 length is 14 residues. This CDR3 is CASSQDKINYGYTF. The CDR3 DNA reads TGCGCCAGCAGCCAAGATAAGATAAACTATGGCTACACCTTC.

A few counts support this clonotype. The chain carries TRBV12-3 or TRBV12-4 and TRBJ2-5, with D unresolved. Trimming took off 8 bases at V and 4 bases at J, with 11 bases between the two ends. The CDR3 consists of 12 residues. CDR3 residues: CASVGVSETQYF. DNA for the CDR3: TGTGCCAGCGTGGGTGTGTCAGAGACCCAGTACTTC.